This T cell receptor (beta chain) emerged from a study of cytomegalovirus exposure and HLA in healthy donors. Study findings and constraints: There were some public TCRs occurring in many donors, but most TCR sequences were rare. As a later analysis revealed, the rate of TCR association differed by HLA locus, with DRB1 most and HLA-C fewest.

Use of 60 Vbeta and 13 Jbeta primers characterized the PCR. Assay used: immunoSEQ multiplex PCR; TCRdb lists only in-frame clones, some missing. The table shows about 160,000 clones, with about 75% occurring only once. The ends were cut back, 4 bases at V and 0 bases at J, with 11 bases in the middle. The length of the CDR3 is 15 residues. Germline V CDR1 and CDR2: LNHDA, SQIVND (reference sequence). Details on this clone: Its cognate antigen is unknown.

The sample taken for sequencing was PBMCs. This TCR was recovered from a male donor in good health and CMV-seronegative. The V gene is TRBV19, the J gene TRBJ2-3; a weak D match, TRBD1 (6 bases). CDR3 DNA: TGTGCCAGTAGTAGCCTCAGGGGTAGCACAGATACGCAGTATTTT. Its protein product is CASSSLRGSTDTQYF. The entire variable domain, with the rest obtained from reference TRBV19 and TRBJ2-3, is as follows: DGGITQSPKYLFRKEGQNVTLSCEQNLNHDAMYWYRQDPGQGLRLIYYSQIVNDFQKGDIAEGYSVSREKKESFPLTVTSAQKNPTAFYLCASSSLRGSTDTQYFGPGTRLTVL.